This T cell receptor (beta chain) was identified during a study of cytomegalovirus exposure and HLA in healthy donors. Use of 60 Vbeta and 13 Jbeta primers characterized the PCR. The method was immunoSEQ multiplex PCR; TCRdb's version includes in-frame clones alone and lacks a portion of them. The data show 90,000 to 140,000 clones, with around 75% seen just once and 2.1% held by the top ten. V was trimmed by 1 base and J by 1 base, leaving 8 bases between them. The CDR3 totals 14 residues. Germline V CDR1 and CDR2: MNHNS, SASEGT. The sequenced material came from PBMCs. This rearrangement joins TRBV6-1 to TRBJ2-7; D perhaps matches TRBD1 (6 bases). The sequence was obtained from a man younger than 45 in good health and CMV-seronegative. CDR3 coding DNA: TGTGCCAGCAGTGAAGGGACAGCTTCCTACGAGCAGTACTTC. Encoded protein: CASSEGTASYEQYF.